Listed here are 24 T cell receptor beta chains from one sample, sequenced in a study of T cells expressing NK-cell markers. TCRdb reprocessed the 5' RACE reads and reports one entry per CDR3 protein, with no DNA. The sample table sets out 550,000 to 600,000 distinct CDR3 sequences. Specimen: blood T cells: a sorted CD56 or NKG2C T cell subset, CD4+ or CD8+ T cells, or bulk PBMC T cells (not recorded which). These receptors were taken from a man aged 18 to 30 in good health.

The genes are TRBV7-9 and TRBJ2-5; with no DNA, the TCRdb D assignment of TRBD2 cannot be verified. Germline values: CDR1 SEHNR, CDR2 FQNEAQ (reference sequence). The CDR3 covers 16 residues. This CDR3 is CASSLRAGGNQETQYF. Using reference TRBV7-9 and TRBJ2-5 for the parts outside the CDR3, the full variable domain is DTGVSQNPRHKITKRGQNVTFRCDPISEHNRLYWYRQTLGQGPEFLTYFQNEAQLEKSRLLSDRFSAERPKGSFSTLEIQRTEQGDSAMYLCASSLRAGGNQETQYFGPGTRLLVL.

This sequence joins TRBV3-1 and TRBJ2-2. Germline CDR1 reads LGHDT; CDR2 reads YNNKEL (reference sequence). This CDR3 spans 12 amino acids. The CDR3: CASSLHPGELFF.

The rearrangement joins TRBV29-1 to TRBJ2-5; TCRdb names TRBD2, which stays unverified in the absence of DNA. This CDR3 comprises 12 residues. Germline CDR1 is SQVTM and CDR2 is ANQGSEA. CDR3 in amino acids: CSAEFYSVAQYF.

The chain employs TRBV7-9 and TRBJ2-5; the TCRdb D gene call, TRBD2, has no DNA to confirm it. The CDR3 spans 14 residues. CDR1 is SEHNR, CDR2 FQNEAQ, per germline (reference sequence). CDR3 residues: CASSFDSEQETQYF.

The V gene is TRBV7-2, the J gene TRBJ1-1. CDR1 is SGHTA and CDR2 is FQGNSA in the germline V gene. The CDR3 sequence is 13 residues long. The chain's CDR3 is CALRGKADTEAFF.

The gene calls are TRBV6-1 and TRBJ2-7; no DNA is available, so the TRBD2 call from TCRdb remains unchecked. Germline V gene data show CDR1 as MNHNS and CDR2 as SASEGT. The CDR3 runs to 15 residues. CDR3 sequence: CASRPGTIGRDEQYF.

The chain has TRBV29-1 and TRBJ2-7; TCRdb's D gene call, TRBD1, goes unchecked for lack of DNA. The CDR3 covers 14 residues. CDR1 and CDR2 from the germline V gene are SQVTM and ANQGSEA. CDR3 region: CSVLQSTALREQYF.

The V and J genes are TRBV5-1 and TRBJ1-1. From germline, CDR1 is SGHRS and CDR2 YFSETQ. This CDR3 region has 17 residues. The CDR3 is CASSWGILKPLNTEAFF.

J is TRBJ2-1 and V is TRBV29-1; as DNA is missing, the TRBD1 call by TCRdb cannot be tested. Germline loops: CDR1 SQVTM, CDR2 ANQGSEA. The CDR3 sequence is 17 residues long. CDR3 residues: CSVEGRDHRSSYNEQFF.

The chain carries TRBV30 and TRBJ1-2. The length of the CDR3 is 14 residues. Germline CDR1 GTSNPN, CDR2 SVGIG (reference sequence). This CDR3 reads CAWMRPLPNYGYTF. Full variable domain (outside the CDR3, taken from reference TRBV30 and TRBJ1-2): SQTIHQWPATLVQPVGSPLSLECTVEGTSNPNLYWYRQAAGRGLQLLFYSVGIGQISSEVPQNLSASRPQDRQFILSSKKLLLSDSGFYLCAWMRPLPNYGYTFGSGTRLTVV.

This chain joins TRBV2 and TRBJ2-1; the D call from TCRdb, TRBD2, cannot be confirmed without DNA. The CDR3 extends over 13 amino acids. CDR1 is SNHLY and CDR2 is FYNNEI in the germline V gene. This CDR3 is CASSKRTYNEQFF.

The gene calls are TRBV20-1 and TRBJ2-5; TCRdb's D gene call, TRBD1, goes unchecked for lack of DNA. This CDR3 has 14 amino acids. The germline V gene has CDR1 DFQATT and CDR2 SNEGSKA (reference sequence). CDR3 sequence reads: CSANRDRAVETQYF.

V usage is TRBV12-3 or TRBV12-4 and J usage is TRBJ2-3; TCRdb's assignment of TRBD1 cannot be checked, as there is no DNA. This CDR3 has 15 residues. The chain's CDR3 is CASSLSPGRRDTQYF.

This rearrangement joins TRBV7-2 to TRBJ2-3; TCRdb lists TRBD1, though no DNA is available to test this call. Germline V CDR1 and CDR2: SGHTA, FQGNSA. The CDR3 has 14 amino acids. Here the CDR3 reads CASSFGGVGDTQYF.

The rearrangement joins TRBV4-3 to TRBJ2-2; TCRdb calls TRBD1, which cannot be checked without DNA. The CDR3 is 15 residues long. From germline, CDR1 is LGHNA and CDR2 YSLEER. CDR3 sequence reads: CASSQQGSQAGELFF.

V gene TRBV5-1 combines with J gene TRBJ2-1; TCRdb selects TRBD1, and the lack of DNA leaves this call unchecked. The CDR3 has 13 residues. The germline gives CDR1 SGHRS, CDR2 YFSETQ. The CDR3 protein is CASSFDLGQKQFF.

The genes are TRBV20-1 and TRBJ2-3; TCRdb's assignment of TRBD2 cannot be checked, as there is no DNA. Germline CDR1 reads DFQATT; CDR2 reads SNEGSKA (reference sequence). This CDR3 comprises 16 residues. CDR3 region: CSASPAAAGAPDTQYF.

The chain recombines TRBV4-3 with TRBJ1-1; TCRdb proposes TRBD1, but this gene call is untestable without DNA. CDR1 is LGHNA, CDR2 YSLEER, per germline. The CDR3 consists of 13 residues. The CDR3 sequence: CASSQDWGREAFF.

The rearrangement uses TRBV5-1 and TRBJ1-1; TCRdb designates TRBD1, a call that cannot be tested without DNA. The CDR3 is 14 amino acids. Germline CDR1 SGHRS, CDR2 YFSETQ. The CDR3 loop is CASSRWTEATEAFF.

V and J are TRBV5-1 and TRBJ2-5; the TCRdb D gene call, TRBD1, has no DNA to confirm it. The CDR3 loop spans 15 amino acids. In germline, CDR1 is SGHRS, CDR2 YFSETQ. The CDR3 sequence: CASSDRGTDQETQYF.

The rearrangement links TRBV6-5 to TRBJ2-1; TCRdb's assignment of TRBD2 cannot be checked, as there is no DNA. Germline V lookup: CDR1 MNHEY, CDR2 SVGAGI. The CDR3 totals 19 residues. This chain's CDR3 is CASSYFTSGSAFSYNEQFF.

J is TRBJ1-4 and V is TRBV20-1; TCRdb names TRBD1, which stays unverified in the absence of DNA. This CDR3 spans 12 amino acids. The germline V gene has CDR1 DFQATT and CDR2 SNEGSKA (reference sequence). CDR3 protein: CSAPGRDAKLFF.

CDR3 protein: CASRDGGGGQPQHF. The rearrangement uses TRBV12-3 or TRBV12-4 and TRBJ1-5. This CDR3 contains 14 residues.

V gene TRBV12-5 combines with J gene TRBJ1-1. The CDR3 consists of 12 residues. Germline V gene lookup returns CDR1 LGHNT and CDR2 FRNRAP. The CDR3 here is CASGYENTEAFF.